The 10 T cell receptor beta chains presented below share a single source sample, sequenced in a study of T-cell memory formation after mild COVID-19. TCRdb processed the 5' RACE reads anew with MiXCR; each CDR3 protein has one entry. Altogether some 210,000 distinct CDR3 sequences are present, around 30% being singletons, with the ten largest covering about an eighth. What was sequenced was PBMCs or a T cell subset sorted from them (not recorded which). The receptors were sampled from an adult woman who had mild COVID-19 (a few samples of this study predate the infection). Cell type and time point are not known.

This clonotype was detected a few times. The rearrangement uses TRBV24-1 and TRBJ2-2; 7 bases fit TRBD1. CDR3 length: 20 amino acids. The germline gives CDR1 KGHDR, CDR2 SFDVKD. Trimming cost V 7 bases and J 0 bases; bases outside gene matches: 19. This chain's CDR3 is CATRPHYVKGQPSNTGELFF. CDR3 DNA: TGTGCCACCAGGCCCCACTATGTAAAGGGACAGCCATCGAACACCGGGGAGCTGTTTTTT.

The V and J genes are TRBV10-3 and TRBJ2-2; 8 nucleotides align to TRBD1. Germline CDR1 ENHRY, CDR2 SYGVKD. V lost 8 bases and J lost 5; bases outside the gene matches: 7. The CDR3 spans 14 residues. CDR3 in amino acids: CAIQDRDVTGELFF. In DNA, the CDR3 is TGTGCCATCCAGGACAGGGATGTGACCGGGGAGCTGTTTTTT.

A few counts support this clonotype. The chain employs TRBV7-3 and TRBJ2-1, with D tentatively TRBD1 (6 bases). V was clipped by 5 bases and J by 4 bases, with 15 bases between them. Germline CDR1 reads SGHTA; CDR2 reads FQGTGA. This CDR3 contains 15 residues. DNA for the CDR3: TGTGCCAGCAGCGTAGGGCCGGGACAATACAATGAGCAGTTCTTC. The encoded protein is CASSVGPGQYNEQFF.

CDR3 region: CSAGQGFTENTEAFF. The CDR3 coding sequence is TGCAGTGCTGGGCAAGGTTTTACAGAGAACACTGAAGCTTTCTTT. V is TRBV20-1 and J is TRBJ1-1; D gene unclear. CDR1 is DFQATT and CDR2 is SNEGSKA in the germline V gene (reference sequence). CDR3 length equals 15 residues. Trimming shortened V by 5 bases and J by 1 base, and 17 bases separated the two germline ends.

This clonotype was recorded a few times. The chain uses TRBV7-9 and TRBJ2-3; the match to TRBD1 covers 9 bases. This CDR3 comprises 16 residues. The V and J ends lost 5 bases and 4 bases, in that order; junction bases with no gene match: 10. Germline V lookup: CDR1 SEHNR, CDR2 FQNEAQ (reference sequence). DNA of the CDR3: TGTGCCAGCAGCGACCAGGGACAGGGTCGGGCAGATACGCAGTATTTT. Its protein is CASSDQGQGRADTQYF.

The V call is TRBV20-1, the J call TRBJ2-5, with TRBD1 as a possible D gene (6 bases). The CDR3 is 13 residues long. Trimming took 8 bases from V and 1 from J, leaving 14 bases between them. Germline-derived CDR1 and CDR2 are DFQATT and SNEGSKA (reference sequence). This CDR3 reads CSSLDRTQETQYF. DNA of the CDR3: TGCAGTTCTCTTGACAGGACCCAAGAGACCCAGTACTTC.

This clonotype was detected only a few times. V is TRBV20-1 and J is TRBJ2-5; D call uncertain. From germline, CDR1 is DFQATT and CDR2 SNEGSKA (reference sequence). The CDR3 spans 14 residues. Trimming removed 0 bases at V and 3 bases at J, with 11 bases between. The CDR3 region has the DNA TGCAGTGCTAGAGATCTCTACCTGAAAGAGACCCAGTACTTC. It is translated as CSARDLYLKETQYF.

CDR3 DNA: TGTGCCACCAGTGATCCACTTCCGGGACAGGGGCCCAATGAGCAGTTCTTC. This codes for CATSDPLPGQGPNEQFF. This rearrangement joins TRBV24-1 to TRBJ2-1; TRBD1 matches at 10 bases. This CDR3 has 17 residues. The junction had 10 bases not matched to a gene; V was cut back by 3 bases and J by 6 bases. Germline loops: CDR1 KGHDR, CDR2 SFDVKD.

This clonotype was detected a few times. V and J are TRBV5-1 and TRBJ2-1; D is possibly TRBD1 or TRBD2 (5 bases each). Germline V gene sequence: CDR1 SGHRS, CDR2 YFSETQ. The CDR3 covers 15 residues. Deletions cut 5 bases from V and 3 bases from J, with 15 bases between. The CDR3 protein is CASRVSSGGYNEQFF. CDR3 DNA sequence: TGCGCCAGCAGGGTCTCTAGTGGGGGCTACAATGAGCAGTTCTTC.

This chain uses TRBV12-3 or TRBV12-4 with TRBJ2-7; D is undetermined. V lost 2 bases and J lost 2, with 13 bases in between. CDR3 size: 15 residues. The CDR3 nucleotides read TGTGCCAGCAGTTTAAGTCGCGACAAGACCTACGAGCAGTACTTC. It codes for CASSLSRDKTYEQYF.